This entry lists 17 T cell receptor beta chains sequenced from one sample in a study of cytomegalovirus exposure and HLA in healthy donors. The PCR had 60 Vbeta and 13 Jbeta primers. This table comes from immunoSEQ multiplex PCR, and its TCRdb copy is limited to in-frame clones, with some not included. The sample holds about 190,000 clones, over 60% seen once. The material sequenced was PBMCs. These receptors originate from a man in his thirties or forties in good health and CMV-seropositive.

This chain connects TRBV5-1 to TRBJ2-1; maybe TRBD2 (5 bases). The CDR3 loop spans 15 amino acids. Trimming removed 4 bases from V and 5 bases from J, with 16 bases in between. Per the germline V gene, CDR1 is SGHRS and CDR2 is YFSETQ. The CDR3 sequence is CASSAGLLMDNEQFF. The CDR3 DNA reads as TGCGCCAGCAGCGCCGGACTGCTAATGGACAATGAGCAGTTCTTC.

The rearrangement uses TRBV21-1 and TRBJ2-1; the table names TRBD2, a call not compared with the DNA. TRBV21-1 is reported as a pseudogene. The CDR3 contains 17 residues. CDR3 region: CASSKEFRRSSYNEQFF. The DNA for the CDR3 is TGTGCCAGCAGCAAAGAATTCCGGAGGAGCTCCTACAATGAGCAGTTCTTC.

The rearrangement joins TRBV5-4 to TRBJ2-7; 11 nucleotides align to TRBD2. The J segment lost 7 bases and the V segment lost 4 bases, leaving 13 bases of the junction unmatched. The CDR3 totals 16 residues. Germline V gene lookup returns CDR1 SGHNT and CDR2 YYREEE (reference sequence). The CDR3 bases are TGTGCCAGCAGCCCCCTACCTAGCGGGAGGCGAGGGGAGCAGTACTTC. Translating gives CASSPLPSGRRGEQYF.

This chain uses TRBV4-3 with TRBJ2-7; the match to TRBD1 covers 8 bases. The CDR3 spans 16 residues. Germline V lookup: CDR1 LGHNA, CDR2 YSLEER. The junction had 10 bases not matched to a gene; V was cut back by 0 bases and J by 6 bases. The CDR3 DNA is TGCGCCAGCAGCCAAGATCGGCGGAGACAGGGGCGCGAGCAGTACTTC. The encoded protein is CASSQDRRRQGREQYF.

This chain connects TRBV7-2 to TRBJ2-5; 11 bases map to TRBD2. The CDR3 length is 15 residues. Germline V gives CDR1 SGHTA, CDR2 FQGNSA. V trimming: 5 bases; J trimming: 2 bases; junction bases outside the gene matches: 4. This CDR3 reads CASSASGGLQETQYF. The CDR3 nucleotides are TGTGCCAGCAGCGCTAGCGGGGGGCTTCAAGAGACCCAGTACTTC.

The chain recombines TRBV19 with TRBJ1-2; 9 nucleotides match TRBD1. V dropped 3 bases and J dropped 2; count of bases not matched to a gene: 1. Germline V lookup: CDR1 LNHDA, CDR2 SQIVND (reference sequence). This CDR3 comprises 14 residues. Written as DNA, the CDR3 is TGTGCCAGTAGTATCGGACAGGGGAACTATGGCTACACCTTC. It yields the protein CASSIGQGNYGYTF.

The chain recombines TRBV20-1 with TRBJ2-7; the match to TRBD1 covers 7 bases. V dropped 6 bases and J dropped 6; count of bases not matched to a gene: 5. The CDR3 has 11 residues. Germline CDR1 is DFQATT and CDR2 is SNEGSKA (reference sequence). The CDR3 DNA is TGCAGTGCCCTTGGACAGGTCGAGCAGTACTTC. Encoded protein: CSALGQVEQYF.

This chain links TRBV9 with TRBJ1-2; D might be TRBD1 (6 bases). The CDR3 is made up of 13 amino acids. The germline V gene encodes CDR1 SGDLS and CDR2 YYNGEE. The ends were cut back, 6 bases at V and 2 bases at J, with 11 bases in the middle. CDR3 in amino acids: CASNRDQNYGYTF. The CDR3, as DNA: TGTGCCAGCAACAGGGATCAAAACTATGGCTACACCTTC.

This chain links TRBV5-6 with TRBJ1-1; D gene ambiguous. Trimming stripped 2 bases from V and 5 bases from J, with 4 bases between. This CDR3 is built from 11 residues. Germline CDR1 and CDR2: SGHDT and YYEEEE. CDR3 region: CASSFVTEAFF. The CDR3 nucleotides are TGTGCCAGCAGCTTCGTGACTGAAGCTTTCTTT.

This chain links TRBV7-9 with TRBJ1-1; 8 nucleotides agree with TRBD1. There are 16 residues in the CDR3. V was clipped by 5 bases and J by 0 bases; unmatched bases: 8. Germline assignment: CDR1 SEHNR and CDR2 FQNEAQ (reference sequence). For the CDR3, the DNA is TGTGCCAGCAGCGCGGGGGACAGGACGATGAACACTGAAGCTTTCTTT. Its translation is CASSAGDRTMNTEAFF.

The chain has TRBV4-3 and TRBJ2-2; 9 positions match TRBD1. This CDR3 has 18 amino acids. V gave up 0 bases and J gave up 4 bases; unmatched junction bases: 9. Germline-derived CDR1 and CDR2 are LGHNA and YSLEER. The CDR3 spells CASSQESPGQGSTGELFF. The CDR3 region has the DNA TGCGCCAGCAGCCAAGAATCACCGGGACAGGGAAGCACCGGGGAGCTGTTTTTT.

The chain recombines TRBV5-8 with TRBJ1-1; possible D gene TRBD1, 5 bases. CDR1 SGHTS and CDR2 YDEGEE come from the germline V gene. CDR3 length equals 13 residues. V was trimmed by 9 bases and J by 1 base, leaving 13 bases between them. The CDR3 loop reads CATSRGGNTEAFF. For the CDR3, the DNA is TGTGCCACCAGTCGGGGGGGGAACACTGAAGCTTTCTTT.

The V call is TRBV19, the J call TRBJ1-2; 12 bases match TRBD1. With 7 bases clipped from V and 8 bases from J, the junction kept 8 bases outside the gene matches. The CDR3 runs 14 residues. Germline assignment: CDR1 LNHDA and CDR2 SQIVND (reference sequence). Here the CDR3 reads CASMPGQGAEGYTF. The CDR3 nucleotides are TGTGCCAGTATGCCGGGACAGGGGGCTGAAGGCTACACCTTC.

This clone was observed a few times. J is TRBJ2-1 and V is TRBV7-2, with 7 bases identical to TRBD1. V lost 7 bases, J lost 0 bases, and 6 bases stayed unmatched. This CDR3 contains 15 residues. CDR1 and CDR2 from the germline V gene are SGHTA and FQGNSA. The CDR3, as DNA: TGTGCCAGCACTCTAGACAGGGACTCCTACAATGAGCAGTTCTTC. Its protein product is CASTLDRDSYNEQFF.

This clone was detected only a few times. The J gene is TRBJ2-2, the V gene TRBV9, with 10 positions matching TRBD2. V lost 2 bases and J lost 8; bases outside the gene matches: 9. Germline V gives CDR1 SGDLS, CDR2 YYNGEE. This CDR3 comprises 16 residues. The CDR3 protein is CASSVSIAGGSGELFF. The CDR3 nucleotides are TGTGCCAGCAGCGTGTCCATAGCGGGAGGATCGGGGGAGCTGTTTTTT.

The gene calls are TRBV13 and TRBJ2-1, with TRBD2 matching over 7 bases. Losses at the gene ends were 1 base for V and 4 bases for J; bases not matched to a gene: 1. This CDR3 has 14 residues. Germline V gene lookup returns CDR1 PRHDT and CDR2 FYEKMQ (reference sequence). The CDR3 nucleotides read TGTGCCAGCAGCTTAGCGGGGGGATACAATGAGCAGTTCTTC. Translating gives CASSLAGGYNEQFF.

The V call is TRBV19, the J call TRBJ2-7, with 8 bases that match TRBD2. Germline CDR1 is LNHDA and CDR2 is SQIVND (reference sequence). The CDR3 loop spans 15 amino acids. The V gene end was trimmed by 1 base and the J gene end by 2 bases; junction bases not matched to a gene: 4. The CDR3 is CASSIASGYTYEQYF. CDR3 nucleotides: TGTGCCAGTAGTATAGCTAGCGGGTACACCTACGAGCAGTACTTC.